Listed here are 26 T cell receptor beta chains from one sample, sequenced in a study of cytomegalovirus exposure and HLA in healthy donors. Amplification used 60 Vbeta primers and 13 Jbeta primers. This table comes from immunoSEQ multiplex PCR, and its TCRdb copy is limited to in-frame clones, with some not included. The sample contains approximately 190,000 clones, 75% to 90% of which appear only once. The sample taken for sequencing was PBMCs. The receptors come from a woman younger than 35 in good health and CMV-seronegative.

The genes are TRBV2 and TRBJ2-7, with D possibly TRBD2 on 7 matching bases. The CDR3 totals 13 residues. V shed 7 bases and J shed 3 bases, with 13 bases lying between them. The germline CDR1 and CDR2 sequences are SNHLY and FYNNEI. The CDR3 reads CASKAGAVYEQYF. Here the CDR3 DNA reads TGTGCCAGCAAGGCGGGGGCCGTCTACGAGCAGTACTTC.

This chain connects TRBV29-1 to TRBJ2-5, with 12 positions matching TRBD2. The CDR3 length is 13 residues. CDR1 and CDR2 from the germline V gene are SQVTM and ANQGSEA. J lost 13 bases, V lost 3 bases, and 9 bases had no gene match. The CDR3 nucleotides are TGCAGCGTTGAGGCTACTAGCGGGGGGCGCATGTACTTC. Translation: CSVEATSGGRMYF.

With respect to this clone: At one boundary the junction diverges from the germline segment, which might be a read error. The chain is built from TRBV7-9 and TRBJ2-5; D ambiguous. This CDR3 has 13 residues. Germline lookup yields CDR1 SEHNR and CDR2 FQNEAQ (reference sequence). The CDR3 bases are TGTTCCAGCAGATCGGCGTTCAGGGAGACCCAGTACTTC. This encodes CSSRSAFRETQYF.

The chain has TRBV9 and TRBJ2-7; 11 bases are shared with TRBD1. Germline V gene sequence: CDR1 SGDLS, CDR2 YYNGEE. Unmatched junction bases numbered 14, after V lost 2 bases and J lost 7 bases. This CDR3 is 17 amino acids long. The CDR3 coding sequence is TGTGCCAGCAGCGTCGAACAGGGGACAGGGGGTTCTGATGAGCAGTACTTC. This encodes CASSVEQGTGGSDEQYF.

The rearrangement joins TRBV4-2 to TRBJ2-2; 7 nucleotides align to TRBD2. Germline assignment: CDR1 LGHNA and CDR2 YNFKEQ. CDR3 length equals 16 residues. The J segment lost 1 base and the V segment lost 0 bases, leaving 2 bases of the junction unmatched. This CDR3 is CASSQEASGNTGELFF. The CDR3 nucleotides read TGTGCCAGCAGCCAAGAGGCTAGCGGGAACACCGGGGAGCTGTTTTTT.

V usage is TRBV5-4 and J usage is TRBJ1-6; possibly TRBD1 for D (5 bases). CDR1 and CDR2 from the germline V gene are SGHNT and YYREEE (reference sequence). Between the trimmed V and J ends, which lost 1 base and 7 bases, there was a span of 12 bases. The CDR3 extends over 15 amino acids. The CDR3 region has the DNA TGTGCCAGCAGCTTGCGACGGCAGGGAAATTCACCCCTCCACTTT. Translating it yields CASSLRRQGNSPLHF.

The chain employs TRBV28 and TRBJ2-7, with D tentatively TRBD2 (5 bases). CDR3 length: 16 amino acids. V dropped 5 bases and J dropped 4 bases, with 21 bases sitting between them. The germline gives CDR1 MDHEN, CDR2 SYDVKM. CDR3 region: CASSTSSGSAGYEQYF. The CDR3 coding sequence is TGTGCCAGCAGTACCTCCTCGGGATCCGCCGGGTACGAGCAGTACTTC. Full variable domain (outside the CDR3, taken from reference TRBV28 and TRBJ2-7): DVKVTQSSRYLVKRTGEKVFLECVQDMDHENMFWYRQDPGLGLRLIYFSYDVKMKEKGDIPEGYSVSREKKERFSLILESASTNQTSMYLCASSTSSGSAGYEQYFGPGTRLTVT.

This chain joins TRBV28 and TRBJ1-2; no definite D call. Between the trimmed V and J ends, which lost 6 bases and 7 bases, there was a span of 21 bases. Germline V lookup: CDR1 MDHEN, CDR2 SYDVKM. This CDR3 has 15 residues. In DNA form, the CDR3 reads TGTGCCAGCAGAACTCCGGGTCCTATGGCGAGTGGCTACACCTTC. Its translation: CASRTPGPMASGYTF.

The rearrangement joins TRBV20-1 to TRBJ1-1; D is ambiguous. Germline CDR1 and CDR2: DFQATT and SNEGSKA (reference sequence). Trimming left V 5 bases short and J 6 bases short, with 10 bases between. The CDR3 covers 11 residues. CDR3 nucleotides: TGCAGTGCTCCCCAATTTCCTGAAGCTTTCTTT. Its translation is CSAPQFPEAFF.

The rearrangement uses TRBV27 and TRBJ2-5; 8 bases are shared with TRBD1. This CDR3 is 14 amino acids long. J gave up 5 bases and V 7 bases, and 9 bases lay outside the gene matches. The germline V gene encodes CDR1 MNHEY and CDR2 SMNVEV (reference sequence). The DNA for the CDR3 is TGTGCCAGCAAACCGACAGGGGTCGGTGAGACCCAGTACTTC. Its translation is CASKPTGVGETQYF.

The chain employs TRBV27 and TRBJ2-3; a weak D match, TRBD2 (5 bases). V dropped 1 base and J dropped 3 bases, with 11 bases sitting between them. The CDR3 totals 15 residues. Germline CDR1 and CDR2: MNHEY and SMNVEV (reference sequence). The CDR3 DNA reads TGTGCCAGCAGTTTATGGGAGTCTGAGACAGATACGCAGTATTTT. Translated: CASSLWESETDTQYF.

The CDR3 loop is CASSPRTGDNEQYF. CDR3 coding DNA: TGTGCCAGCAGCCCGCGGACAGGGGACAACGAGCAGTACTTC. The chain combines TRBV13 with TRBJ2-7; 9 nucleotides match TRBD1. The trim removed 5 bases at V and 5 bases at J, leaving 7 bases unmatched. Germline CDR1 PRHDT, CDR2 FYEKMQ (reference sequence). The CDR3 contains 14 residues.

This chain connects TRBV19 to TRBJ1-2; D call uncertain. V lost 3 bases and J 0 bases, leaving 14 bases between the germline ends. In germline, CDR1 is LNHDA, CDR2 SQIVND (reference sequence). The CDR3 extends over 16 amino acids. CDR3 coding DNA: TGTGCCAGTAGTATCCAGACATTCCCGACTAACTATGGCTACACCTTC. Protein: CASSIQTFPTNYGYTF.

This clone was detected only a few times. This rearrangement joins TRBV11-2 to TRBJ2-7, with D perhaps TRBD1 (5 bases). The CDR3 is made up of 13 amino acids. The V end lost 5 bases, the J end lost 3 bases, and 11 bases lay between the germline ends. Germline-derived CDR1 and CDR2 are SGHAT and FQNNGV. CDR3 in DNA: TGTGCCAGCAGCACAGGACAAGTCTACGAGCAGTACTTC. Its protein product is CASSTGQVYEQYF.

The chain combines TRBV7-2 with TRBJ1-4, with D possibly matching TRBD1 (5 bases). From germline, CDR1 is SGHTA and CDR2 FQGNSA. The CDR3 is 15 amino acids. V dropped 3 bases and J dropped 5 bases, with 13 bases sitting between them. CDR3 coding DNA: TGTGCCAGCAGCTTTAGTAGGGGAACCAATGAAAAACTGTTTTTT. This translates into CASSFSRGTNEKLFF. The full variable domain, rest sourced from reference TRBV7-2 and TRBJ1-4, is GAGVSQSPSNKVTEKGKDVELRCDPISGHTALYWYRQSLGQGLEFLIYFQGNSAPDKSGLPSDRFSAERTGGSVSTLTIQRTQQEDSAVYLCASSFSRGTNEKLFFGSGTQLSVL.

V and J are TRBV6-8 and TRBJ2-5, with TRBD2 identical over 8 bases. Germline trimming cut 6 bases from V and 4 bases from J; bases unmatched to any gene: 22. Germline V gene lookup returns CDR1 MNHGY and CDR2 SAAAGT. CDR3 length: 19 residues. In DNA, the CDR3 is TGTGCCAGCAGCACGACTCAACTTAGCGGGGTCAACAGGAGAGAGACCCAGTACTTC. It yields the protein CASSTTQLSGVNRRETQYF.

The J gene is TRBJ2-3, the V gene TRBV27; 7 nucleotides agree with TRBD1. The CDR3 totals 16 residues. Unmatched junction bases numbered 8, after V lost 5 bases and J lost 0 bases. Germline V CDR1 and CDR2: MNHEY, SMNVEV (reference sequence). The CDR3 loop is CASSKGQLTSTDTQYF. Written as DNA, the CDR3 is TGTGCCAGCAGTAAGGGACAGCTAACTAGCACAGATACGCAGTATTTT.

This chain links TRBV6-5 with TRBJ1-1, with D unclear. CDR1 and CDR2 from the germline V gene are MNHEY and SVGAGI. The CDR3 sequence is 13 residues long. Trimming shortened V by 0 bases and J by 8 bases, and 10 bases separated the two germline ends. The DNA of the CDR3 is TGTGCCAGCAGTTACTCGGGGAGAGTCGAAGCTTTCTTT. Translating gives CASSYSGRVEAFF.

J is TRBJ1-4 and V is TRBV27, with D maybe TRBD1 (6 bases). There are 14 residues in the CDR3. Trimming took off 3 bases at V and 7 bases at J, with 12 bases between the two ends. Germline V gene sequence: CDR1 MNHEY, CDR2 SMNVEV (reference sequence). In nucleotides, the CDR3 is TGTGCCAGCAGTTTTAACAGGGCGCGTGAAAAACTGTTTTTT. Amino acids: CASSFNRAREKLFF.

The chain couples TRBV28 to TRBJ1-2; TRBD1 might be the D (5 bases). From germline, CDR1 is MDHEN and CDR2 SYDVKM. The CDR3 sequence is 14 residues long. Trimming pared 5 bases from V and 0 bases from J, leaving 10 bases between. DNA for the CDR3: TGTGCCAGCAGTCCAGGGTCCCCTAACTATGGCTACACCTTC. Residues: CASSPGSPNYGYTF.

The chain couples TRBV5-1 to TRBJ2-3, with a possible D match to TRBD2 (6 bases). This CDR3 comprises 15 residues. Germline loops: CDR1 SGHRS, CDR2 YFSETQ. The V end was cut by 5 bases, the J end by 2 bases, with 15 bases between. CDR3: CASRIPGLNTDTQYF. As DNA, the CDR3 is TGCGCCAGCAGAATTCCCGGACTAAACACAGATACGCAGTATTTT.

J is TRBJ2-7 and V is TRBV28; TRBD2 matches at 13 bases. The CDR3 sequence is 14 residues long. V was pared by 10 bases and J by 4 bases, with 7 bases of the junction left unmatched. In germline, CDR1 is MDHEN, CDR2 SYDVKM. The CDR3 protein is CATLLAGGLYEQYF. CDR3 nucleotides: TGTGCCACCCTACTAGCGGGAGGGCTGTACGAGCAGTACTTC.

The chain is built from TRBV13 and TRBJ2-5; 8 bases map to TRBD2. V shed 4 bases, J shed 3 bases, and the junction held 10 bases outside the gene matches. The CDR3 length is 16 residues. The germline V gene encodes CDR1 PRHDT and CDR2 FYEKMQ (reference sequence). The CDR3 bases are TGTGCCAGCAGCTCCGGACTAGCTAAATCGGAAGAGACCCAGTACTTC. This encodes CASSSGLAKSEETQYF.

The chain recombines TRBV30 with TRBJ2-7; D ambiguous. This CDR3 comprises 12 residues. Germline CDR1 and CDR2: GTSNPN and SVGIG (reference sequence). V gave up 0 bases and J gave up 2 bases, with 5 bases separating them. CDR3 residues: CAWSVPAYEQYF. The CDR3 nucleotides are TGTGCCTGGAGTGTACCGGCCTACGAGCAGTACTTC. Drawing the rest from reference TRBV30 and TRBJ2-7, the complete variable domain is SQTIHQWPATLVQPVGSPLSLECTVEGTSNPNLYWYRQAAGRGLQLLFYSVGIGQISSEVPQNLSASRPQDRQFILSSKKLLLSDSGFYLCAWSVPAYEQYFGPGTRLTVT.

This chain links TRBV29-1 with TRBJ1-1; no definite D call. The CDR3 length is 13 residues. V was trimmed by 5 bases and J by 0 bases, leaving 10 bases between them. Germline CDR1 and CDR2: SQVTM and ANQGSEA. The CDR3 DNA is TGCAGCGTTCGAGGTTCCATGAACACTGAAGCTTTCTTT. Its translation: CSVRGSMNTEAFF. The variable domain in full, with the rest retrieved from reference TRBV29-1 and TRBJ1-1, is SAVISQKPSRDICQRGTSLTIQCQVDSQVTMMFWYRQQPGQSLTLIATANQGSEATYESGFVIDKFPISRPNLTFSTLTVSNMSPEDSSIYLCSVRGSMNTEAFFGQGTRLTVV.

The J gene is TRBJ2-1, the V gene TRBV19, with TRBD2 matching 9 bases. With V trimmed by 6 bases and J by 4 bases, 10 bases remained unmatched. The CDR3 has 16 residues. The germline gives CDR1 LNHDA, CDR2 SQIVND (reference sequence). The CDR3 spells CASSPRASGDYNEQFF. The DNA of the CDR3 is TGTGCCAGTAGCCCCCGGGCTAGCGGGGATTACAATGAGCAGTTCTTC. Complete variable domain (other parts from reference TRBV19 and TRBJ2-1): DGGITQSPKYLFRKEGQNVTLSCEQNLNHDAMYWYRQDPGQGLRLIYYSQIVNDFQKGDIAEGYSVSREKKESFPLTVTSAQKNPTAFYLCASSPRASGDYNEQFFGPGTRLTVL.